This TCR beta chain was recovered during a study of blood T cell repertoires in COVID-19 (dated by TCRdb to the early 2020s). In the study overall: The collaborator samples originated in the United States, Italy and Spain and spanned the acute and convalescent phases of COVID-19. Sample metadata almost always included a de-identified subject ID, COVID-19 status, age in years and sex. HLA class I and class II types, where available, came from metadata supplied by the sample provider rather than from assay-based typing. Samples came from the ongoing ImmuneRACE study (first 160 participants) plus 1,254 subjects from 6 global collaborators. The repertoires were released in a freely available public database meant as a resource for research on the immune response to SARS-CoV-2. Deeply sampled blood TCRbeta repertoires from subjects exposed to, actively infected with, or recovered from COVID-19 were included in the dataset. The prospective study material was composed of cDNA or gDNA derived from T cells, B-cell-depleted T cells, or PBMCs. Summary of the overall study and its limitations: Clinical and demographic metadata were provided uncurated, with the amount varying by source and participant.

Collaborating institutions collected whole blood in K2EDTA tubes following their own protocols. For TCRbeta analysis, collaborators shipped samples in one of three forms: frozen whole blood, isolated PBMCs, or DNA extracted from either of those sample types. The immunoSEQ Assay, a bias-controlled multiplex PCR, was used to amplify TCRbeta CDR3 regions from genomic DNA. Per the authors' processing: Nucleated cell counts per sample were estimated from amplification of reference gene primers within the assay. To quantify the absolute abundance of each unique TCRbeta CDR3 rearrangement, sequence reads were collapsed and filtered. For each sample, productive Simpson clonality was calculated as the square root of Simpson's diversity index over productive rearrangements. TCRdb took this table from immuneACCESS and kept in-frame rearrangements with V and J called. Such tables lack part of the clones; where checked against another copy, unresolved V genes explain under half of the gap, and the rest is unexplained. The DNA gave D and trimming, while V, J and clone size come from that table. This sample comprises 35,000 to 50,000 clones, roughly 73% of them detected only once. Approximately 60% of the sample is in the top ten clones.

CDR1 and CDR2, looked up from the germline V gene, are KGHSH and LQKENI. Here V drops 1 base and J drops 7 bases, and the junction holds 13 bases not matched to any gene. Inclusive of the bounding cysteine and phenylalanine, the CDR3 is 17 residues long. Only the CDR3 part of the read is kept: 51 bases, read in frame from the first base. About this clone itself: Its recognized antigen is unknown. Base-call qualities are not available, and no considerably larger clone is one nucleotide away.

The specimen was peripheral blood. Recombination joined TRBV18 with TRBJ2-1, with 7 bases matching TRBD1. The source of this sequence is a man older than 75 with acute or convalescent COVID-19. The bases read TGTGCCAGCTCACCACAACAACAGGGGAGAGAGAAGAATGAGCAGTTCTTC. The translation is CASSPQQQGREKNEQFF.